This T cell receptor beta chain came from a study of T cells in Graves' hyperthyroidism and ophthalmopathy. CDR1 is SNHLY, CDR2 FYNNEI, per germline. The CDR3 runs 15 residues. The V gene lost 6 bases and the J gene lost 10 bases, with 24 bases spanning the gap. This clonotype was recorded at least ten times. Amplification targeted TCR beta CDR3 regions from RNA transcripts. The HTBI set primed first-round TCR CDR3 RT-PCR. A single record per CDR3 protein comes from TCRdb applying MiXCR to the multiplex PCR reads. This table has under 350,000 distinct CDR3 sequences, approximately 14% appearing once. The V and J genes are TRBV2 and TRBJ1-1, with D tentatively TRBD1 (5 bases). Material: blood. The receptor's source is a woman between 35 and 50 years old with Graves' ophthalmopathy. The CDR3 DNA follows: TGTGCCAGCAGCGAGAGTCAGGGACCATGGGCTGGAGCTTTCTTT. Residues: CASSESQGPWAGAFF. The full variable domain, rest sourced from reference TRBV2 and TRBJ1-1, is EPEVTQTPSHQVTQMGQEVILRCVPISNHLYFYWYRQILGQKVEFLVSFYNNEISEKSEIFDDQFSVERPDGSNFTLKIRSTKLEDSAMYFCASSESQGPWAGAFFGQGTRLTVV.